This T cell receptor beta chain was retrieved from a study of OX40 agonist ivuxolimab in advanced cancers. Study-wide context: Ivuxolimab was a fully human IgG2 agonistic monoclonal antibody targeting the costimulatory receptor OX40 (CD134). Intravenous ivuxolimab was administered to patients every 2 weeks at six dose levels: 0.01, 0.1, 0.3, 1.5, 3 and 10 mg/kg. Of the approximately 54 dose-escalation patients, hepatocellular carcinoma was present in about 20, melanoma in roughly 15, renal cell carcinoma in 9 and head and neck cancer in 9. The dose-escalation cohort was 82.7% male with a mean age of about 65 years, ranging from about 23 to 85. Patients were allowed to have had prior anti-PD-1, anti-PD-L1 or anti-CTLA-4 therapy, and around 37% of the dose-escalation patients had previously received checkpoint inhibitors. Partial responses were achieved by three dose-escalation patients, of whom one had hepatocellular carcinoma and two had cutaneous melanoma. The purpose of peripheral TCRbeta sequencing was to test whether ivuxolimab changed TCR sequence diversity and led to clonal T-cell expansion. The paper describes the monotherapy dose-escalation part (N of about 47 patients) of the phase I trial of ivuxolimab.

The trial excluded patients who had a history of autoimmune disease or who were on systemic immunosuppression. Peripheral blood for TCR sequencing was collected from all dose cohorts at baseline, on cycle 4 day 1, and on cycle 7 day 1. Samples were obtained from an open-label, multicenter, first-in-human phase I dose-escalation trial of ivuxolimab. Adults with locally advanced or metastatic melanoma, renal cell carcinoma, hepatocellular carcinoma or head and neck squamous cell carcinoma were enrolled in the trial. CD4+ and CD8+ T cells were sorted separately from peripheral blood before TCR sequencing. As to this clone: Its binding antigen is unknown. Base quality data are lacking; no much larger clone is found one base away.

Broader findings and caveats from the paper: In the 0.1-3.0 mg/kg groups, partial responders had among the lowest normalized peripheral clonal expansion, particularly in CD8+ T cells. Low levels of normalized T-cell clonal expansion were also shown by some nonresponding patients. Antigen specificity was not determined for the clonally expanded peripheral T cells. Clonal expansion of both CD4+ and CD8+ blood T cells was observed from baseline to week 6 at doses 0.1 to 3.0 mg/kg. After ivuxolimab, expanded clones were on average more numerous among CD8+ T cells than among CD4+ T cells.

For sequencing of the TCRbeta CDR3 region, genomic DNA was extracted from the sorted cells. The immunoSEQ Assay was used for sequencing of TCRbeta CDR3 regions. Drawn from immuneACCESS, this table holds only the in-frame rearrangements with V and J called that TCRdb kept. Clones are partly lost; checked studies trace under half to an unresolved V gene and leave the rest unexplained. Counted in this sample were fewer than 90,000 clones; 70% to 90% of them appeared once. The ten largest clones take up just over 2.5% of the sample. The starting material was CD4+ or CD8+ T cells sorted from blood, obtained in a trial of the OX40 agonist ivuxolimab. This receptor was obtained from an adult with an advanced solid tumor such as melanoma, head and neck, liver or kidney cancer.

The bases read TGCGCCAGCAGCCAAGATGACAGGGTGGGTTATAATTCACCCCTCCACTTT. It specifies CASSQDDRVGYNSPLHF. The chain uses TRBV4-1 and TRBJ1-6; TRBD1 agrees with 7 junctional bases. CDR1 and CDR2 are read off the germline V gene as MGHRA and YSYEKL. Relative to germline, V is missing 0 bases and J is missing 4 bases, with 6 bases of the junction outside any gene match. The CDR3 goes from the cysteine to the phenylalanine over 17 residues. Here the CDR3 DNA is all that survives: 51 bases in frame from base 1.